Each of the 26 T cell receptor beta chains below was sequenced from the same sample in a study of CD8+ T cells in alopecia areata. Reverse transcription of extracted RNA yielded cDNA, which provided the sequencing template. Clones were read by immunoSEQ multiplex PCR, and TCRdb kept only the in-frame ones, dropping some. This table holds roughly 170,000 clones, about 60% found once. The material sequenced was CD4+ T cells sorted from blood, taken at week 0. These receptors all come from a human donor with alopecia areata.

With regard to this clone: Other DNA sequences in the sample encode the same CDR3. The chain has TRBV2 and TRBJ2-5; D unclear. Germline CDR1 reads SNHLY; CDR2 reads FYNNEI. The germline V and J ends were trimmed by 6 bases and 2 bases, with 7 bases remaining between them. The length of the CDR3 is 12 residues. CDR3 bases: TGTGCCAGCAGACCACTACAAGAGACCCAGTACTTC. Translation gives CASRPLQETQYF.

This clone was seen a handful of times. The CDR3 nucleotides read TGTGCCTGGAGTGTACTACGTGACTATGGCTACACCTTC. Translated, it gives CAWSVLRDYGYTF. This chain links TRBV30 with TRBJ1-2; no clear D. From germline, CDR1 is GTSNPN and CDR2 SVGIG (reference sequence). This CDR3 contains 13 residues. V was shortened by 0 bases and J by 3 bases, with 8 bases between the two germline ends.

The chain has TRBV2 and TRBJ2-5, with 8 bases lining up with TRBD2. V gave up 3 bases and J gave up 2 bases; unmatched junction bases: 11. Germline values: CDR1 SNHLY, CDR2 FYNNEI. This CDR3 comprises 17 residues. The CDR3, as DNA: TGTGCCAGCAGTGACGGCGCGGGGGGCTGGGAACAAGAGACCCAGTACTTC. It is translated as CASSDGAGGWEQETQYF.

This clone was counted between two and nine times. This chain uses TRBV12-5 with TRBJ2-7, with 7 bases fitting TRBD2. J gave up 13 bases and V 6 bases, and 12 bases lay outside the gene matches. CDR1 LGHNT and CDR2 FRNRAP come from the germline V gene. The CDR3 covers 12 residues. The CDR3 bases are TGTGCTAGTGGCCCCGGCGGGGGAGGACCTTACTTC. Translating gives CASGPGGGGPYF.

The chain carries TRBV7-9 and TRBJ2-7, with 7 bases fitting TRBD2. With V trimmed by 4 bases and J by 4 bases, 1 base remained unmatched. The germline CDR1 and CDR2 sequences are SEHNR and FQNEAQ (reference sequence). CDR3 length: 12 residues. The chain's CDR3 is CASSWGGYEQYF. As DNA, the CDR3 is TGTGCCAGCAGCTGGGGGGGATACGAGCAGTACTTC.

The chain uses TRBV15 and TRBJ2-7, with TRBD1 matching 8 bases. Germline V gene data show CDR1 as LNHNV and CDR2 as YYDKDF (reference sequence). This CDR3 is 13 amino acids long. The trim removed 6 bases at V and 2 bases at J, leaving 3 bases unmatched. The CDR3: CATSRTGTYEQYF. The CDR3 DNA reads TGTGCCACCAGTCGGACAGGGACCTACGAGCAGTACTTC.

This chain links TRBV2 with TRBJ2-7, with a tentative D call TRBD2 (6 bases). Germline-derived CDR1 and CDR2 are SNHLY and FYNNEI. The CDR3 extends over 14 amino acids. Trimming took off 8 bases at V and 6 bases at J, with 20 bases between the two ends. CDR3 DNA sequence: TGTGCCAGCGGAAGAAGGGACTCCTCCGGCGAGCAGTACTTC. As protein: CASGRRDSSGEQYF. Using reference TRBV2 and TRBJ2-7 for the parts outside the CDR3, the full variable domain is EPEVTQTPSHQVTQMGQEVILRCVPISNHLYFYWYRQILGQKVEFLVSFYNNEISEKSEIFDDQFSVERPDGSNFTLKIRSTKLEDSAMYFCASGRRDSSGEQYFGPGTRLTVT.

Comments on this clone: At one of its ends the junction is not consistent with the germline gene, which may arise from a read error. V gene TRBV29-1 combines with J gene TRBJ2-7; D could derive from TRBD1 or TRBD2 (6 bases each). Germline V CDR1 and CDR2: SQVTM, ANQGSEA. The CDR3 covers 15 residues. The CDR3 bases are TGCAGCGTCGCTTTGGGGGGCGGAGGGTCCTCCGAGCAGTACTTC. It encodes CSVALGGGGSSEQYF.

V is TRBV7-2 and J is TRBJ1-2, with D tentatively TRBD1 (6 bases). This CDR3 region has 14 residues. Germline loops: CDR1 SGHTA, CDR2 FQGNSA. The V gene lost 4 bases and the J gene lost 3 bases, with 12 bases spanning the gap. The CDR3 nucleotides are TGTGCCAGCAGCTCGCAGACAGGCGACTATGGCTACACCTTC. It specifies CASSSQTGDYGYTF.

V is TRBV28 and J is TRBJ2-5, with 9 bases fitting TRBD1. Germline V gene lookup returns CDR1 MDHEN and CDR2 SYDVKM. V trimming: 6 bases; J trimming: 5 bases; junction bases outside the gene matches: 4. The CDR3 sequence is 13 residues long. The CDR3 protein is CASRGTGWETQYF. Here the CDR3 DNA reads TGTGCCAGCAGGGGGACAGGGTGGGAGACCCAGTACTTC.

The chain couples TRBV10-3 to TRBJ2-3, with D possibly matching TRBD2 (5 bases). The CDR3 totals 15 residues. With 0 bases removed from V and 4 bases from J, the gap between germline ends came to 11 bases. The germline V gene has CDR1 ENHRY and CDR2 SYGVKD. CDR3 DNA sequence: TGTGCCATCAGTGAGTCGTTAGCGAATTCAGATACGCAGTATTTT. Amino acid sequence: CAISESLANSDTQYF.

Ten or more counts support this clone. V usage is TRBV4-2 and J usage is TRBJ2-1; D is undetermined. CDR3 size: 14 residues. Trimming removed 0 bases at V and 0 bases at J, with 3 bases between. Germline CDR1 is LGHNA and CDR2 is YNFKEQ. The CDR3 loop reads CASSQDTSYNEQFF. DNA for the CDR3: TGTGCCAGCAGCCAAGACACCTCCTACAATGAGCAGTTCTTC.

The sample holds a few counts of this clone. V usage is TRBV2 and J usage is TRBJ2-4, with D tentatively TRBD1 (6 bases). This CDR3 is 15 amino acids long. The V and J ends lost 0 bases and 7 bases respectively, with 13 bases between them. The germline gives CDR1 SNHLY, CDR2 FYNNEI. As DNA, the CDR3 is TGTGCCAGCAGTGAAGCTTGGACAGTCAGCAACATTCAGTACTTC. Its protein is CASSEAWTVSNIQYF.

The chain joins TRBV7-8 to TRBJ2-1, with 9 bases matching TRBD2. V lost 5 bases and J lost 6; bases outside the gene matches: 8. Germline CDR1 reads SGHVS; CDR2 reads FQNEAQ. The CDR3 sequence is 15 residues long. The CDR3 sequence is CASSAGSGGRNEQFF. The CDR3 nucleotides read TGTGCCAGCAGCGCTGGGAGCGGGGGGCGCAATGAGCAGTTCTTC.

The J gene is TRBJ2-5, the V gene TRBV7-9; maybe TRBD2 (6 bases). Looked up from germline, CDR1 is SEHNR and CDR2 is FQNEAQ (reference sequence). The CDR3 is 15 residues long. V gave up 0 bases and J gave up 5 bases, with 13 bases separating them. Here the CDR3 DNA reads TGTGCCAGCAGCTTAGCGACAGCGGGTTCCGAGACCCAGTACTTC. Its translation is CASSLATAGSETQYF.

The chain is built from TRBV4-1 and TRBJ1-5; tentatively, D is TRBD1 (5 bases). The CDR3 is made up of 18 amino acids. Germline V CDR1 and CDR2: MGHRA, YSYEKL. V shed 1 base and J shed 6 bases, with 22 bases lying between them. The CDR3 is CASSQVVFGARLGQPQHF. The CDR3 DNA sequence: TGCGCCAGCAGCCAAGTAGTTTTCGGGGCCAGGCTTGGTCAGCCCCAGCATTTT.

The chain joins TRBV4-1 to TRBJ2-5, with TRBD2 as a possible D gene (6 bases). The CDR3 spans 13 residues. V was cut by 2 bases and J by 4 bases, with 8 bases left in between. CDR1 MGHRA and CDR2 YSYEKL come from the germline V gene. CDR3 region: CASSQQRAETQYF. Here the CDR3 DNA reads TGCGCCAGCAGCCAACAGCGGGCAGAGACCCAGTACTTC.

The genes are TRBV5-6 and TRBJ2-5, with D perhaps assigned TRBD1 or TRBD2 (5 bases each). CDR3 length equals 13 residues. Germline V gives CDR1 SGHDT, CDR2 YYEEEE. Trimming took 4 bases from V and 3 from J, leaving 10 bases between them. This CDR3 is CASSLGPEETQYF. In nucleotides, the CDR3 is TGTGCCAGCAGCCTGGGACCTGAAGAGACCCAGTACTTC.

V usage is TRBV25-1 and J usage is TRBJ2-3; D might be TRBD1 (6 bases). With 3 bases removed from V and 7 bases from J, the gap between germline ends came to 11 bases. The germline V gene has CDR1 MGHDK and CDR2 SYGVNS. CDR3 length: 13 amino acids. For the CDR3, the DNA is TGTGCCAGCAGTGACCCGACAGGCAATACGCAGTATTTT. Translation gives CASSDPTGNTQYF.

This chain joins TRBV29-1 and TRBJ1-1, with D hard to call. Germline CDR1 and CDR2: SQVTM and ANQGSEA. The CDR3 extends over 11 amino acids. V shed 7 bases and J shed 4 bases, with 10 bases lying between them. The CDR3 loop reads CSGWESTEAFF. The CDR3 DNA is TGCAGCGGGTGGGAGTCCACTGAAGCTTTCTTT.

Regarding this clone: At one of its ends the junction is not consistent with the germline gene, which may arise from a read error. The chain is built from TRBV29-1 and TRBJ2-1; D is undetermined. CDR1 SQVTM and CDR2 ANQGSEA come from the germline V gene. CDR3 size: 14 residues. The CDR3, as DNA: TGCAGCGTCGAAGTTTATAGCTCCTACAATGAGCAGTTCTTC. The encoded protein is CSVEVYSSYNEQFF.

This clone was counted a few times. The CDR3 DNA is TGTGCCAGCAGTTACGGAGGCGTTAGCACAGATACGCAGTATTTT. This sequence encodes CASSYGGVSTDTQYF. The chain has TRBV6-5 and TRBJ2-3, with D possibly matching TRBD2 (5 bases). The CDR3 totals 15 residues. CDR1 MNHEY and CDR2 SVGAGI come from the germline V gene. Between the trimmed V and J ends, which lost 2 bases and 0 bases, there was a span of 9 bases.

J is TRBJ1-1 and V is TRBV4-2, with no clear D. Germline V gives CDR1 LGHNA, CDR2 YNFKEQ. Trimming cost V 1 base and J 2 bases, with 8 bases left between them. The CDR3 runs to 14 residues. CDR3 loop: CASSQVAANTEAFF. In DNA form, the CDR3 reads TGTGCCAGCAGCCAAGTAGCGGCCAACACTGAAGCTTTCTTT.

There are a few counts of this clone. The chain carries TRBV10-3 and TRBJ2-2, with 9 positions matching TRBD2. The junction had 10 bases not matched to a gene; V was cut back by 7 bases and J by 7 bases. The germline CDR1 and CDR2 sequences are ENHRY and SYGVKD. CDR3 length equals 15 residues. DNA of the CDR3: TGTGCCATCACGTCAGCGGGGGGTAATTTCGGGGAGCTGTTTTTT. It translates to CAITSAGGNFGELFF.

As to this clone: One end of the junction does not line up with germline, which may come from a read error. This sample includes further DNA sequences coding for the same CDR3. The V and J genes are TRBV29-1 and TRBJ2-2, with D perhaps TRBD1 (5 bases). Germline V gene data show CDR1 as SQVTM and CDR2 as ANQGSEA. This CDR3 spans 14 amino acids. The CDR3 nucleotides are TGCAGCGTTCCAACCCCAGGGAACACCGGAGAGCTGTTTTTT. Translating gives CSVPTPGNTGELFF.

In regard to this clone: Additional DNA sequences in this sample encode the identical CDR3. The chain employs TRBV5-1 and TRBJ1-1; 8 bases agree with TRBD1. V lost 0 bases and J lost 2; bases outside the gene matches: 3. The germline CDR1 and CDR2 sequences are SGHRS and YFSETQ. This CDR3 has 15 amino acids. CDR3 DNA: TGCGCCAGCAGCTTGGAGGGACAGGTAAACACTGAAGCTTTCTTT. It encodes CASSLEGQVNTEAFF.